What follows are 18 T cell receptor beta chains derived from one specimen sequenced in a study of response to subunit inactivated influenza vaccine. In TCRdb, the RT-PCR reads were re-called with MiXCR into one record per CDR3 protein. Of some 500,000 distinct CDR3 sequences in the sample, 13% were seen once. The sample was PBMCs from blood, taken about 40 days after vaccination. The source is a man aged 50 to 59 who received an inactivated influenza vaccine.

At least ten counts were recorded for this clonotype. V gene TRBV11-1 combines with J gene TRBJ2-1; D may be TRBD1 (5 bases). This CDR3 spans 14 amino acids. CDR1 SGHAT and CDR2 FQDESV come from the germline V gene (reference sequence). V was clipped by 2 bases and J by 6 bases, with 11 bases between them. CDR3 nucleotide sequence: TGTGCCAGCAGCTTATCCGGCAGGGTCAATGAGCAGTTCTTC. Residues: CASSLSGRVNEQFF.

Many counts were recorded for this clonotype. The CDR3 nucleotides read TGTGCCAGCAGTTCTACTAGCGGCACCTACAATGAGCAGTTCTTC. Its translation: CASSSTSGTYNEQFF. The V call is TRBV27, the J call TRBJ2-1, with 8 nucleotides matching TRBD2. Germline values: CDR1 MNHEY, CDR2 SMNVEV (reference sequence). This CDR3 region has 15 residues. Unmatched junction bases numbered 4, after V lost 4 bases and J lost 2 bases.

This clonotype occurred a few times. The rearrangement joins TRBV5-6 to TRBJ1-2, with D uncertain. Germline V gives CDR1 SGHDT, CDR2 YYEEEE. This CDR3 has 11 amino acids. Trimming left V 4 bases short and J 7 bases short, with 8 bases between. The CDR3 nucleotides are TGTGCCAGCAGCCTCTTGGGTGGCTACACCTTC. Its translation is CASSLLGGYTF.

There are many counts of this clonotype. CDR3 residues: CASSLSGSAYNEQFF. As DNA, the CDR3 is TGTGCCAGCAGTTTAAGTGGGAGCGCCTACAATGAGCAGTTCTTC. The chain employs TRBV12-3 or TRBV12-4 and TRBJ2-1; D possibly corresponds to TRBD2 (5 bases). There are 15 residues in the CDR3. With 2 bases removed from V and 2 bases from J, the gap between germline ends came to 10 bases.

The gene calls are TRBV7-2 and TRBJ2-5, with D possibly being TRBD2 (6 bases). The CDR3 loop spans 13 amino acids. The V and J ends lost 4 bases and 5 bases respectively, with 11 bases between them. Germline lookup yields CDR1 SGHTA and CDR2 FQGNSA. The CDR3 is CASSSPGDETQYF. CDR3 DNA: TGTGCCAGCAGCTCCCCGGGGGATGAGACCCAGTACTTC.

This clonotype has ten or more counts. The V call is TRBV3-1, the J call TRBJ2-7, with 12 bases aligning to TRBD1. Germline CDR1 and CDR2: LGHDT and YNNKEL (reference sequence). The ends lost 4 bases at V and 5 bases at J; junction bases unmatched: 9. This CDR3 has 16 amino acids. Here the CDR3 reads CASSREPGQGAHEQYF. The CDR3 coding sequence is TGTGCCAGCAGCCGGGAACCGGGACAGGGGGCCCACGAGCAGTACTTC.

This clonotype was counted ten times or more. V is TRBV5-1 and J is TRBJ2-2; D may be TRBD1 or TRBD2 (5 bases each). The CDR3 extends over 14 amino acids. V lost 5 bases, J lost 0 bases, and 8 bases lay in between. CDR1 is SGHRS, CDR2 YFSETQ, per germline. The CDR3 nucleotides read TGCGCCAGCAGTGTGGGGGCGAACACCGGGGAGCTGTTTTTT. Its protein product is CASSVGANTGELFF.

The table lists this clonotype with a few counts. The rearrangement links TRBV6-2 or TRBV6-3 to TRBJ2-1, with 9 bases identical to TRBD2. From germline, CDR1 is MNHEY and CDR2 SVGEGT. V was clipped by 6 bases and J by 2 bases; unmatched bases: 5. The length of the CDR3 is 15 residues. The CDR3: CASRHSGGTYNEQFF. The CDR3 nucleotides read TGTGCCAGCAGGCATAGCGGGGGAACCTACAATGAGCAGTTCTTC.

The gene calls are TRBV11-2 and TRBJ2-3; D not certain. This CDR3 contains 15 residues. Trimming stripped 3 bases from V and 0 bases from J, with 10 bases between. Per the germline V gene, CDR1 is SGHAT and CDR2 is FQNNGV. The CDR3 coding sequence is TGTGCCAGCAGCTTTACGGCAGCAAGCACAGATACGCAGTATTTT. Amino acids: CASSFTAASTDTQYF.

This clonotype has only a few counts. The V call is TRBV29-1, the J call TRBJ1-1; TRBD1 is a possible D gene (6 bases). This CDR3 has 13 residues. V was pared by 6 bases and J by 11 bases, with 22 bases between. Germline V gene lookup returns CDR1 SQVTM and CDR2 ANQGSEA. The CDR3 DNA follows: TGCAGCGTACATACACAGGGCTCCAAGGGGGCTTTCTTT. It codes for CSVHTQGSKGAFF.

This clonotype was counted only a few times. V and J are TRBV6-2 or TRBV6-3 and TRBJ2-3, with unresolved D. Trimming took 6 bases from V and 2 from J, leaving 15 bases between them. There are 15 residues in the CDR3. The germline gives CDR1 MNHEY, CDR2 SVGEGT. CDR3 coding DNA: TGTGCCAGCAGCCCACCCCCCGGATTCACAGATACGCAGTATTTT. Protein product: CASSPPPGFTDTQYF.

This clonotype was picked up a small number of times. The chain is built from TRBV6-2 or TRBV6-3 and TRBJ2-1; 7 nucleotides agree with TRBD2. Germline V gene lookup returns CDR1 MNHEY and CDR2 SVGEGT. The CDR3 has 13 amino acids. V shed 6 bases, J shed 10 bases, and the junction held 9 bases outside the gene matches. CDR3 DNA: TGTGCCAGCAGGGACCCCGGGGAGGGAGAGCAGTTCTTC. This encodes CASRDPGEGEQFF.

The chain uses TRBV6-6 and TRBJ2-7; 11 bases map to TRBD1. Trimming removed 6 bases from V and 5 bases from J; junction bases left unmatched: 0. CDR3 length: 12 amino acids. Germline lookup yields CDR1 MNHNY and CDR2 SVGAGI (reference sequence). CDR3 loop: CASRDRGHEQYF. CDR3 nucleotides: TGTGCCAGCAGGGACAGGGGGCACGAGCAGTACTTC.

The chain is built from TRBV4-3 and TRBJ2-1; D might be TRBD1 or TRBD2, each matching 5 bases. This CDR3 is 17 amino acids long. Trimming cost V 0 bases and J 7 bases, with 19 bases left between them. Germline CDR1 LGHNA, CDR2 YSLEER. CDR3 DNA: TGCGCCAGCAGCCAAGATGGTCGGGGCCTGGTTAGGAATGAGCAGTTCTTC. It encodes CASSQDGRGLVRNEQFF.

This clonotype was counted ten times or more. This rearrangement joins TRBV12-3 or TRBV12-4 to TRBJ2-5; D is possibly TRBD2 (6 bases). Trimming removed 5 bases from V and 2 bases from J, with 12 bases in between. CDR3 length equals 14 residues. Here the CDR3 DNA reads TGTGCCAGCAGTACCGGAGGGATTCAAGAGACCCAGTACTTC. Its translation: CASSTGGIQETQYF.

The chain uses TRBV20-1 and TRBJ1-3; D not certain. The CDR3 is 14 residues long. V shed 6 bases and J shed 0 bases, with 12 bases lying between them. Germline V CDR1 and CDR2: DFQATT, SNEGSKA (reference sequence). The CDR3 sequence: CSALGPNSGNTIYF. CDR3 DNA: TGCAGTGCCCTCGGACCGAACTCTGGAAACACCATATATTTT.

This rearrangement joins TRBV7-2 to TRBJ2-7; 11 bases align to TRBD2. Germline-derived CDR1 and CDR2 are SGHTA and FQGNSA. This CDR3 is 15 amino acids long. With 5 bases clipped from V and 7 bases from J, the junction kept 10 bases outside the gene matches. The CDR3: CASSPGLAALGEQYF. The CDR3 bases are TGTGCCAGCAGCCCGGGACTAGCGGCTTTAGGGGAGCAGTACTTC.

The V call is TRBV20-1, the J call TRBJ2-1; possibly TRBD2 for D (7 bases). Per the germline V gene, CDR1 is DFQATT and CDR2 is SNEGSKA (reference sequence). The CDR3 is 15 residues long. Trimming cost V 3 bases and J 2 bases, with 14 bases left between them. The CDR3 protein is CSASRAGATYNEQFF. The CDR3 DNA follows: TGCAGTGCTAGTCGGGCGGGGGCGACCTACAATGAGCAGTTCTTC.